The clone carrying this T cell receptor (beta chain) was seen only a few times. The antigen is unknown. These data belong to a study of response to subunit inactivated influenza vaccine. Study findings and constraints: It was the authors' suggestion that each seasonal influenza vaccination recruits few new T cells.

One entry per CDR3 protein, called by TCRdb with MiXCR from the RT-PCR reads. This table holds roughly 650,000 distinct CDR3 sequences, about 14% found once. This receptor was obtained from a man aged 45-60 years who received an inactivated influenza vaccine. The sequencing used PBMCs from blood, collected roughly 2 weeks before vaccination.

The CDR3 loop reads CASSERAGIRAEAFF. CDR3 bases: TGTGCCAGCAGTGAAAGGGCAGGGATTAGAGCTGAAGCTTTCTTT. The V call is TRBV6-1, the J call TRBJ1-1, with TRBD1 as a possible D gene (5 bases). In germline, CDR1 is MNHNS, CDR2 SASEGT. The CDR3 has 15 amino acids. V lost 2 bases, J lost 6 bases, and 16 bases lay in between.